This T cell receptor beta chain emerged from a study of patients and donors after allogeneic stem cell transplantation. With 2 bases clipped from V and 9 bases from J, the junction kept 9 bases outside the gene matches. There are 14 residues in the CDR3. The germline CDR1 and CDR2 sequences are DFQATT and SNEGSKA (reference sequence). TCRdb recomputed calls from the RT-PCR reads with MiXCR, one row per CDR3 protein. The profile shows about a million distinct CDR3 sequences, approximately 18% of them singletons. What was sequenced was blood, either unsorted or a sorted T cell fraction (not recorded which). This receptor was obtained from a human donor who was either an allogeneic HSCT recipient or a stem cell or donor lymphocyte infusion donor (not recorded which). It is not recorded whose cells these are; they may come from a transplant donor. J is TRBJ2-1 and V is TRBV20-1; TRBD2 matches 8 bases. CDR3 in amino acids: CSARLAGGSGEQFF. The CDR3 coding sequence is TGCAGTGCTAGACTAGCGGGTGGGTCGGGTGAGCAGTTCTTC.